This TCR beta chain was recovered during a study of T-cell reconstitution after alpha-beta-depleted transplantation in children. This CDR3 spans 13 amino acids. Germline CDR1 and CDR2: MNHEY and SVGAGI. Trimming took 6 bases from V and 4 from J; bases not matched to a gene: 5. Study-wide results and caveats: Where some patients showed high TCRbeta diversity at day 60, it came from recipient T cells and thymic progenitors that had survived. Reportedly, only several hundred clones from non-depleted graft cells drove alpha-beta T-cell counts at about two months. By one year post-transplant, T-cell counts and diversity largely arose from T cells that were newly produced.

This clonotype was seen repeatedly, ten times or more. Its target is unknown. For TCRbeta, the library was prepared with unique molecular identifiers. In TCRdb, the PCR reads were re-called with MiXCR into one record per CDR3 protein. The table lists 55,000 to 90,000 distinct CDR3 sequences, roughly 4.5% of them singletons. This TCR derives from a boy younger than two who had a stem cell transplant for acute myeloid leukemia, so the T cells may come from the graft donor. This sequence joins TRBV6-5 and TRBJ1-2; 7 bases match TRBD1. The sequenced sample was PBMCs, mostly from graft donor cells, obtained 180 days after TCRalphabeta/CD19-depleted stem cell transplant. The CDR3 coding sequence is TGTGCCAGCAGGATTGACAGGGCCTATGGCTACACCTTC. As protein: CASRIDRAYGYTF.